Included here is one TCR beta chain sequence, with context. As yet, its antigen is unknown. V gave up 0 bases and J gave up 7 bases, with 15 bases separating them. This CDR3 spans 16 amino acids. The germline V gene encodes CDR1 SNHLY and CDR2 FYNNEI. The data are from a study of cytomegalovirus exposure and HLA in healthy donors. Across the study: Most donors, about 82% of some 400 genotyped, fell in the Caucasian-associated ancestry cluster.

PCR amplification relied on 60 Vbeta primers (plus 13 Jbeta primers). TCRdb's copy holds only in-frame clones and misses some; the assay was immunoSEQ multiplex PCR. The data contain about 150,000 clones, roughly 82% of them singletons. Study findings and constraints: Later analysis associated a missense DCLRE1C variant with TCR beta V- and J-gene trimming. Within an earlier analysis, most TCR beta V segments proved productive either about 87% or about 30% of the time. The authors enumerated 150 to 200 TCR beta chains as linked to cytomegalovirus.

The sequence came from a man aged 50 to 59 in good health and CMV-seropositive. The chain couples TRBV2 to TRBJ1-4; D gene unclear. The sequencing sample was made of PBMCs. This CDR3 reads CASSEAGRRGGEKLFF. CDR3 nucleotide sequence: TGTGCCAGCAGTGAAGCGGGGAGGAGAGGTGGTGAAAAACTGTTTTTT.